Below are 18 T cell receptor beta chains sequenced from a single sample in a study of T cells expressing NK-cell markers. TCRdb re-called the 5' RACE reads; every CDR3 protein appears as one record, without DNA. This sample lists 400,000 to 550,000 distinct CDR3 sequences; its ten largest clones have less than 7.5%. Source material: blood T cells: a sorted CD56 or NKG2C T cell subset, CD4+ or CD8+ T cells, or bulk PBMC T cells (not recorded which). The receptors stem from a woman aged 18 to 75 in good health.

CDR3 residues: CASSPYYNEQFF. V usage is TRBV2 and J usage is TRBJ2-1. The CDR3 extends over 12 amino acids. Per germline, CDR1 SNHLY and CDR2 FYNNEI. Together with reference TRBV2 and TRBJ2-1, the CDR3 gives the full variable domain: EPEVTQTPSHQVTQMGQEVILRCVPISNHLYFYWYRQILGQKVEFLVSFYNNEISEKSEIFDDQFSVERPDGSNFTLKIRSTKLEDSAMYFCASSPYYNEQFFGPGTRLTVL.

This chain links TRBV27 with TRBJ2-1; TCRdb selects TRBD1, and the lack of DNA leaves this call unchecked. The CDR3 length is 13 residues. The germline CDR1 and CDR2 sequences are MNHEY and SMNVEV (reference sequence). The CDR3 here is CASRRGALGEQFF.

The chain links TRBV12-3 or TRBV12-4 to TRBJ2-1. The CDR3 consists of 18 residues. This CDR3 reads CASSPRRNQDRSYNEQFF.

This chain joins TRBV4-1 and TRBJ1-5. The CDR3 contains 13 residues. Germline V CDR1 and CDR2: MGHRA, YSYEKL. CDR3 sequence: CASSHRRNQPQHF.

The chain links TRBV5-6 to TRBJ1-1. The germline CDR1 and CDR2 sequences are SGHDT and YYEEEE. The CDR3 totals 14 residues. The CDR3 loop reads CASSLDRAYTEAFF.

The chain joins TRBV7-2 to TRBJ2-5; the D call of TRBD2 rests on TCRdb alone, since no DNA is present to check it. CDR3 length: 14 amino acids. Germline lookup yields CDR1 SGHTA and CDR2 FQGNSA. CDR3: CASSPQGRQETQYF. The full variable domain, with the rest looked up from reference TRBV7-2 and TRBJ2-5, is GAGVSQSPSNKVTEKGKDVELRCDPISGHTALYWYRQSLGQGLEFLIYFQGNSAPDKSGLPSDRFSAERTGGSVSTLTIQRTQQEDSAVYLCASSPQGRQETQYFGPGTRLLVL.

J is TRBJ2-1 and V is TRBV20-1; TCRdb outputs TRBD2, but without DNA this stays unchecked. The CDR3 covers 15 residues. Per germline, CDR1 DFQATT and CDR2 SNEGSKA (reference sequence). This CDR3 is CSAQTSGVSYNEQFF.

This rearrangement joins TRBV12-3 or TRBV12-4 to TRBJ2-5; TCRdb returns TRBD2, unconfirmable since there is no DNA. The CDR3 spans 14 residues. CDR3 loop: CASLRDLYQETQYF.

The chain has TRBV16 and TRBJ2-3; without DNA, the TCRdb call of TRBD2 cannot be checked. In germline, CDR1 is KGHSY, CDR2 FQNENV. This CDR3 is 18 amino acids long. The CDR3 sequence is CASSQSTRTRTPTDTQYF.

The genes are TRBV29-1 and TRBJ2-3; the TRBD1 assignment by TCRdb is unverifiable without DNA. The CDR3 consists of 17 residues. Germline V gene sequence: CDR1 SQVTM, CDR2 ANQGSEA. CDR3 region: CSGRSRWTQSGTDTQYF.

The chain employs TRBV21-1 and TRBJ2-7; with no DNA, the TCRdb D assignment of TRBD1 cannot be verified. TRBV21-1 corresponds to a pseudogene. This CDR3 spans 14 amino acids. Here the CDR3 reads CASSKWDGPYEQYF.

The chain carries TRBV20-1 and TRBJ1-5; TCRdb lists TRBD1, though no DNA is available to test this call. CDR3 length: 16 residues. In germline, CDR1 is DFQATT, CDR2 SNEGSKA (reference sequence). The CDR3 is CSARARIGGYNQPQHF.

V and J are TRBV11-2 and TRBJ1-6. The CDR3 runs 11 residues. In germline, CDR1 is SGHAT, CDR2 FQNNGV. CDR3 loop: CASSLGAPLHF.

CDR3 region: CASTFRGREKLFF. V usage is TRBV6-6 and J usage is TRBJ1-4; TCRdb outputs TRBD1, but without DNA this stays unchecked. This CDR3 contains 13 residues. Looked up from germline, CDR1 is MNHNY and CDR2 is SVGAGI (reference sequence).

Here the CDR3 reads CASSYGGGAGQPQHF. This sequence joins TRBV6-5 and TRBJ1-5; there is no DNA to check the TCRdb D call of TRBD1. Germline CDR1 MNHEY, CDR2 SVGAGI. The CDR3 totals 15 residues.

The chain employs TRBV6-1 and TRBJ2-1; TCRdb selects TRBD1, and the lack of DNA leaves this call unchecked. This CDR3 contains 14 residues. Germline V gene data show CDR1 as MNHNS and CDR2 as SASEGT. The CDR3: CASSPYADHNEQFF.

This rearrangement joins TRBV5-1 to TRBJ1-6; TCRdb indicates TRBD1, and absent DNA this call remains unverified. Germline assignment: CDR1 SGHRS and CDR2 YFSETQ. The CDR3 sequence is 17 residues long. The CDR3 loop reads CASSYRQEVGRNSPLHF.

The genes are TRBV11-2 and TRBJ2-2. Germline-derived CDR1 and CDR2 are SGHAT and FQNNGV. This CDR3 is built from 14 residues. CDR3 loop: CASSPQLGTGELFF.